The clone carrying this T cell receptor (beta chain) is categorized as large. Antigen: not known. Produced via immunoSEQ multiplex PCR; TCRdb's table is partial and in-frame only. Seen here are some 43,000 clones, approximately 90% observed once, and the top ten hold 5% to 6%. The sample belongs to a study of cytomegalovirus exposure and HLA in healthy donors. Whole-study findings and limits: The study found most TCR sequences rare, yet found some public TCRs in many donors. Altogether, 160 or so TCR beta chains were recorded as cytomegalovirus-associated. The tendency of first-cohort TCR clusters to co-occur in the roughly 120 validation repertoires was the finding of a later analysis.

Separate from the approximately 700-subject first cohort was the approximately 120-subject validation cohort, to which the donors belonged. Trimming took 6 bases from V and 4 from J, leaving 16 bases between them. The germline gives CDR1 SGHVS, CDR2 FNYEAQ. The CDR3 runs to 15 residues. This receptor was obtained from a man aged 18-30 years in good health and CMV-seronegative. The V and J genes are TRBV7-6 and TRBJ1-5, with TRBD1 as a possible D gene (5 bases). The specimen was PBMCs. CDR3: CASSLTPGLNQPQHF. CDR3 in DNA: TGTGCCAGCAGTCTTACGCCGGGACTTAATCAGCCCCAGCATTTT.